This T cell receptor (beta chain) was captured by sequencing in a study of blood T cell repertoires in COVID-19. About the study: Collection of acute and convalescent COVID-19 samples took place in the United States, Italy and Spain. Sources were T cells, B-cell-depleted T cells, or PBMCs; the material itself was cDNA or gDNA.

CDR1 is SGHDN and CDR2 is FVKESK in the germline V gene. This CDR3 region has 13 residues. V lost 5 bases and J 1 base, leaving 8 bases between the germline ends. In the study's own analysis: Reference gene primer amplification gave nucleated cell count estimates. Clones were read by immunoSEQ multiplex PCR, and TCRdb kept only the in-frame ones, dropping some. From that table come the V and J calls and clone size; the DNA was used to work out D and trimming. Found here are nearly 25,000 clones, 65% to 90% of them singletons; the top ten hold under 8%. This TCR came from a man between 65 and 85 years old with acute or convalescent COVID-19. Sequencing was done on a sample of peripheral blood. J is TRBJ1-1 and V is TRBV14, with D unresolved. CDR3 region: CASSYTANTEAFF. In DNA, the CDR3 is TGTGCCAGCAGCTATACTGCGAACACTGAAGCTTTCTTT.